The 22 T cell receptor beta chains below come from one sample, sequenced in a study of cytomegalovirus exposure and HLA in healthy donors. The PCR contained 60 Vbeta and 13 Jbeta primers. This table comes from immunoSEQ multiplex PCR, and its TCRdb copy is limited to in-frame clones, with some not included. The sample shows approximately 190,000 clones, and roughly 0.74% sits with its ten largest clones. Sequencing was performed on PBMCs. These receptors were collected from a boy aged 10-17 years in good health and CMV-seronegative.

This rearrangement joins TRBV6-1 to TRBJ1-6; no clear D gene. Germline V gene data show CDR1 as MNHNS and CDR2 as SASEGT. The CDR3 has 12 amino acids. Trimming cost V 4 bases and J 9 bases, with 7 bases left between them. Here the CDR3 reads CASSVESSPLHF. CDR3 DNA sequence: TGTGCCAGCAGTGTAGAGAGTTCACCCCTCCACTTT.

The chain joins TRBV7-2 to TRBJ1-4, with TRBD1 matching over 8 bases. The ends lost 4 bases at V and 3 bases at J; junction bases unmatched: 7. The CDR3 has 16 amino acids. The germline V gene encodes CDR1 SGHTA and CDR2 FQGNSA. CDR3: CASSYTGGPPNEKLFF. DNA for the CDR3: TGTGCCAGCAGCTATACAGGGGGTCCACCTAATGAAAAACTGTTTTTT.

The rearrangement links TRBV28 to TRBJ2-3; 8 nucleotides match TRBD2. Looked up from germline, CDR1 is MDHEN and CDR2 is SYDVKM. The CDR3 runs 15 residues. V was pared by 2 bases and J by 2 bases, with 3 bases of the junction left unmatched. Written as DNA, the CDR3 is TGTGCCAGCAGTTTAGCGGGGGGCGACACAGATACGCAGTATTTT. It specifies CASSLAGGDTDTQYF.

The chain couples TRBV9 to TRBJ2-1; 10 bases fit TRBD1. V was clipped by 3 bases and J by 4 bases; unmatched bases: 4. The CDR3 is 15 residues long. Germline assignment: CDR1 SGDLS and CDR2 YYNGEE. The CDR3 DNA reads as TGTGCCAGCAGCGCCGACAGGGGGCCTTACAATGAGCAGTTCTTC. Amino acid sequence: CASSADRGPYNEQFF.

This chain connects TRBV6-1 to TRBJ1-3, with D unresolved. There are 13 residues in the CDR3. CDR1 and CDR2 from the germline V gene are MNHNS and SASEGT. V was cut by 9 bases and J by 0 bases, with 9 bases left in between. CDR3 protein: CASQLSSGNTIYF. In DNA form, the CDR3 reads TGTGCCAGTCAACTGAGCTCTGGAAACACCATATATTTT.

The genes are TRBV11-2 and TRBJ1-5, with 9 bases aligning to TRBD1. This CDR3 has 15 amino acids. Germline CDR1 reads SGHAT; CDR2 reads FQNNGV. The J segment lost 3 bases and the V segment lost 4 bases, leaving 4 bases of the junction unmatched. CDR3 sequence: CASSYDRGVNQPQHF. In nucleotides, the CDR3 is TGTGCCAGCAGCTACGACAGGGGGGTCAATCAGCCCCAGCATTTT.

The chain couples TRBV4-2 to TRBJ2-7, with D perhaps TRBD2 (6 bases). Trimming shortened V by 6 bases and J by 7 bases, and 22 bases separated the two germline ends. The CDR3 totals 15 residues. Looked up from germline, CDR1 is LGHNA and CDR2 is YNFKEQ. CDR3 DNA: TGTGCCAGCAGTCGGGAAGGAGGGCATTGGGGAGAGCAGTACTTC. This encodes CASSREGGHWGEQYF.

V usage is TRBV28 and J usage is TRBJ1-5, with 8 bases identical to TRBD1. This CDR3 spans 19 amino acids. In germline, CDR1 is MDHEN, CDR2 SYDVKM. After removal of 5 bases from V and 1 base from J, the junction contained 16 bases not matched to a gene. The CDR3 here is CASSPYRGRVLVSNQPQHF. The CDR3 bases are TGTGCCAGCAGTCCCTACAGGGGGAGGGTATTAGTAAGCAATCAGCCCCAGCATTTT.

This chain uses TRBV7-9 with TRBJ2-1; 9 nucleotides line up with TRBD2. CDR1 is SEHNR, CDR2 FQNEAQ, per germline (reference sequence). With V trimmed by 4 bases and J by 1 base, 5 bases remained unmatched. CDR3 length equals 16 residues. This CDR3 reads CASSWLAGASYNEQFF. The CDR3 nucleotides are TGTGCCAGCAGCTGGTTAGCGGGGGCATCCTACAATGAGCAGTTCTTC.

The rearrangement links TRBV18 to TRBJ1-2; D is undetermined. In germline, CDR1 is KGHSH, CDR2 LQKENI. V was trimmed by 0 bases and J by 5 bases, leaving 7 bases between them. This CDR3 region has 13 residues. The CDR3 is CASSPPNGYGYTF. The DNA of the CDR3 is TGTGCCAGCTCACCACCGAACGGTTATGGCTACACCTTC. Complete variable domain (other parts from reference TRBV18 and TRBJ1-2): NAGVMQNPRHLVRRRGQEARLRCSPMKGHSHVYWYRQLPEEGLKFMVYLQKENIIDESGMPKERFSAEFPKEGPSILRIQQVVRGDSAAYFCASSPPNGYGYTFGSGTRLTVV.

This chain connects TRBV29-1 to TRBJ1-4; D ambiguous. The germline V gene encodes CDR1 SQVTM and CDR2 ANQGSEA. This CDR3 contains 13 residues. Trimming cost V 5 bases and J 5 bases, with 12 bases left between them. DNA for the CDR3: TGCAGCGTTCGGGAACAGTTCAATGAAAAACTGTTTTTT. It specifies CSVREQFNEKLFF. The whole variable domain, remainder taken from reference TRBV29-1 and TRBJ1-4, is SAVISQKPSRDICQRGTSLTIQCQVDSQVTMMFWYRQQPGQSLTLIATANQGSEATYESGFVIDKFPISRPNLTFSTLTVSNMSPEDSSIYLCSVREQFNEKLFFGSGTQLSVL.

The chain uses TRBV7-9 and TRBJ1-1; TRBD1 matches 9 bases. The germline CDR1 and CDR2 sequences are SEHNR and FQNEAQ (reference sequence). This CDR3 has 14 amino acids. The trim removed 6 bases at V and 5 bases at J, leaving 7 bases unmatched. CDR3 loop: CASSDEDRGTEAFF. The CDR3 nucleotides read TGTGCCAGCAGTGACGAGGACAGGGGAACTGAAGCTTTCTTT.

The chain links TRBV29-1 to TRBJ1-1, with D hard to call. There are 12 residues in the CDR3. Deletions cut 1 base from V and 4 bases from J, with 7 bases between. Germline values: CDR1 SQVTM, CDR2 ANQGSEA. The CDR3 protein is CSVEASGTEAFF. CDR3 nucleotides: TGCAGCGTTGAAGCCAGTGGCACTGAAGCTTTCTTT.

The rearrangement links TRBV6-1 to TRBJ2-3; TRBD1 might be the D (5 bases). V shed 7 bases and J shed 0 bases, with 8 bases lying between them. The CDR3 is 13 amino acids. CDR1 and CDR2 from the germline V gene are MNHNS and SASEGT. CDR3 sequence: CASKDISTDTQYF. CDR3 in DNA: TGTGCCAGCAAGGACATTAGCACAGATACGCAGTATTTT.

J is TRBJ1-2 and V is TRBV19, with TRBD1 matching 10 bases. The junction had 15 bases not matched to a gene; V was cut back by 7 bases and J by 4 bases. The CDR3 covers 17 residues. Germline V gene data show CDR1 as LNHDA and CDR2 as SQIVND (reference sequence). For the CDR3, the DNA is TGTGCCAGTAATTCGGACCGATTGACAGGGGGCGGCTATGGCTACACCTTC. Amino acid sequence: CASNSDRLTGGGYGYTF.

This chain uses TRBV15 with TRBJ2-1; D possibly corresponds to TRBD1 (6 bases). Per germline, CDR1 LNHNV and CDR2 YYDKDF (reference sequence). Between the trimmed V and J ends, which lost 5 bases and 8 bases, there was a span of 19 bases. The CDR3 length is 15 residues. The CDR3 loop is CATSGGYAPGDEQFF. CDR3 in DNA: TGTGCCACCAGCGGGGGCTATGCACCCGGCGATGAGCAGTTCTTC.

The rearrangement links TRBV5-1 to TRBJ2-5; 7 positions match TRBD2. The DNA end is more similar to TRBJ2-7, so the J call may be wrong. Germline V gene sequence: CDR1 SGHRS, CDR2 YFSETQ. The CDR3 has 15 amino acids. The CDR3 spells CASSVTSRGSYEQYF. The CDR3 region has the DNA TGCGCCAGCAGCGTGACTAGCCGGGGCTCCTACGAGCAGTACTTC.

The chain carries TRBV7-2 and TRBJ1-2; 7 bases map to TRBD1. CDR3 length: 17 residues. Per the germline V gene, CDR1 is SGHTA and CDR2 is FQGNSA. The V gene end was trimmed by 5 bases and the J gene end by 2 bases; junction bases not matched to a gene: 14. The CDR3 sequence is CASSLYRNPTGNYGYTF. For the CDR3, the DNA is TGTGCCAGCAGCCTGTATCGCAACCCGACAGGGAACTATGGCTACACCTTC.

The gene calls are TRBV7-9 and TRBJ2-7; 7 positions agree with TRBD1. V was pared by 8 bases and J by 0 bases, with 1 base of the junction left unmatched. The CDR3 runs 12 residues. CDR1 SEHNR and CDR2 FQNEAQ come from the germline V gene (reference sequence). CDR3 sequence reads: CASGDSSYEQYF. The CDR3 DNA is TGTGCCAGCGGGGACAGCTCCTACGAGCAGTACTTC.

This CDR3 is CASSFLGQAGETQYF. CDR3 DNA sequence: TGTGCCAGCAGCTTCCTTGGACAGGCCGGGGAGACCCAGTACTTC. J is TRBJ2-5 and V is TRBV7-3; 7 nucleotides align to TRBD1. CDR1 and CDR2 from the germline V gene are SGHTA and FQGTGA. The CDR3 has 15 residues. J was trimmed by 5 bases and V by 3 bases; bases with no gene match: 9.

The rearrangement links TRBV29-1 to TRBJ2-7; 9 nucleotides align to TRBD1. CDR1 and CDR2 from the germline V gene are SQVTM and ANQGSEA. The CDR3 length is 13 residues. Trimming at V came to 6 bases and at J to 2 bases, leaving 5 bases not matched to a gene. The CDR3 reads CSVVQGATYEQYF. The DNA of the CDR3 is TGCAGCGTGGTACAGGGGGCCACCTACGAGCAGTACTTC.

The rearrangement uses TRBV28 and TRBJ2-3, with a possible D match to TRBD2 (5 bases). The CDR3 runs to 15 residues. Germline-derived CDR1 and CDR2 are MDHEN and SYDVKM. Trimming pared 6 bases from V and 0 bases from J, leaving 13 bases between. The DNA of the CDR3 is TGTGCCAGCAGCACCAGGAGGCCTAGCACAGATACGCAGTATTTT. As protein: CASSTRRPSTDTQYF.